Described below is a single TCR beta chain sequence and its context. The method was immunoSEQ multiplex PCR; TCRdb's version includes in-frame clones alone and lacks a portion of them. This table holds some 54,000 clones, approximately 80% found once. The data stem from a study of OX40 agonist ivuxolimab in advanced cancers. This TCR derives from an adult with an advanced solid tumor such as melanoma, head and neck, liver or kidney cancer. Sequenced here: CD4+ or CD8+ T cells sorted from blood, sampled in a trial of the OX40 agonist ivuxolimab.

The CDR3 sequence is CASSTRTSGRYNEQFF. The CDR3, as DNA: TGTGCCAGCAGCACCCGGACTAGCGGGAGGTACAATGAGCAGTTCTTC. The chain combines TRBV11-2 with TRBJ2-1; 14 bases map to TRBD2. This CDR3 contains 16 residues. CDR1 is SGHAT, CDR2 FQNNGV, per germline. V lost 5 bases, J lost 4 bases, and 4 bases stayed unmatched.